This section outlines one TCR beta chain sequence together with its context. Its specificity is not known. A much larger clone differs from this one at a single base, so this may be a read error. These data originate in a study of liver allograft versus peripheral blood T cells. The overall study: Hepatic allograft T cell receptor repertoires were evaluated relative to those present in recipients' peripheral blood.

Whole-study findings and limits: In liver allografts, T cell receptor repertoires reportedly differed from the repertoires found in peripheral blood.

MiXCR, run by TCRdb on the reads, gives a single entry per CDR3 protein. The repertoire includes fewer than 15,000 distinct CDR3 sequences, around a sixth of them detected once, and about 2% sits in the top ten. Germline V CDR1 and CDR2: SGDLS, YYNGEE. This CDR3 has 14 residues. J gave up 4 bases and V 2 bases, and 5 bases lay outside the gene matches. The clonotype was recovered from a human patient who had a liver transplant. The graft donor may be the source of some T cells. The V call is TRBV9, the J call TRBJ1-2, with TRBD1 matching 7 bases. CDR3 nucleotides: TGTGCCAGCAGCGTCCAGGGGGGGGGCTATGGCTACACCTTC. The encoded protein is CASSVQGGGYGYTF.